The 30 T cell receptor beta chains below all came from one sample that was sequenced in a study of vaccination and CD4 T cells after COVID-19. Cultured CD4+ T cells had their DNA profiled by the Oncomine TCR Beta short-read assay. TCRdb re-called the PCR reads through MiXCR, storing one row per CDR3 protein. The sample has about 17,000 distinct CDR3 sequences, roughly three fifths seen once. As to treatment: roughly 10-day PBMC culture with coronavirus spike peptide pools or control peptides (ViraFEST assay). No antigen is known for these receptors. What was sequenced was CD4+ T cells from blood, cultured in vitro. These receptors were collected from a human donor who had recovered from COVID-19.

The chain is built from TRBV11-3 and TRBJ2-1; the match to TRBD1 covers 12 bases. The CDR3 length is 16 residues. V shed 5 bases, J shed 7 bases, and the junction held 9 bases outside the gene matches. Germline CDR1 SGHNT, CDR2 YENEEA. This chain's CDR3 is CASSRGGTGGGNEQFF. In DNA form, the CDR3 reads TGTGCCAGCAGCCGGGGCGGGACAGGGGGCGGGAATGAGCAGTTCTTC.

This clonotype was detected only once. DNA of the CDR3: TGCAGTGCCAATGAGGAAGGTTGGCAGGGGGAGGACACCATATATTTT. The encoded protein is CSANEEGWQGEDTIYF. J is TRBJ1-3 and V is TRBV20-1, with 7 positions matching TRBD1. CDR3 size: 16 residues. The V segment lost 6 bases and the J segment 8 bases; nucleotides outside the gene matches: 19. Germline V lookup: CDR1 DFQATT, CDR2 SNEGSKA (reference sequence).

This clonotype was recorded only once. CDR3 loop: CASSTPAGGSNQPQHF. Written as DNA, the CDR3 is TGTGCCAGTAGTACCCCCGCGGGGGGGAGCAATCAGCCCCAGCATTTT. The chain joins TRBV19 to TRBJ1-5, with TRBD1 as a possible D gene (5 bases). CDR1 is LNHDA and CDR2 is SQIVND in the germline V gene (reference sequence). The V end was cut by 4 bases, the J end by 1 base, with 14 bases between. This CDR3 region has 16 residues. The full variable domain, completed using reference TRBV19 and TRBJ1-5, is DGGITQSPKYLFRKEGQNVTLSCEQNLNHDAMYWYRQDPGQGLRLIYYSQIVNDFQKGDIAEGYSVSREKKESFPLTVTSAQKNPTAFYLCASSTPAGGSNQPQHFGDGTRLSIL.

V and J are TRBV20-1 and TRBJ2-1; 10 bases agree with TRBD2. The germline gives CDR1 DFQATT, CDR2 SNEGSKA (reference sequence). V lost 2 bases, J lost 4 bases, and 5 bases stayed unmatched. The CDR3 length is 15 residues. CDR3 DNA: TGCAGTGCTAGATTCCCTAGCGGGAGTTACAATGAGCAGTTCTTC. Translated, it gives CSARFPSGSYNEQFF.

This clonotype was seen more than once but under ten times. The chain carries TRBV7-9 and TRBJ2-3; no firm D call. This CDR3 contains 14 residues. V dropped 5 bases and J dropped 4 bases, with 13 bases sitting between them. Germline CDR1 reads SEHNR; CDR2 reads FQNEAQ (reference sequence). The CDR3 DNA is TGTGCCAGCAGCCCGAACCTACGCGCAGATACGCAGTATTTT. Its translation: CASSPNLRADTQYF.

The chain is built from TRBV5-1 and TRBJ1-1; 7 bases line up with TRBD1. There are 14 residues in the CDR3. The germline V gene encodes CDR1 SGHRS and CDR2 YFSETQ. With V trimmed by 0 bases and J by 3 bases, 2 bases remained unmatched. CDR3 bases: TGCGCCAGCAGCTTGGGACAGGGATACACTGAAGCTTTCTTT. Amino acid sequence: CASSLGQGYTEAFF.

V usage is TRBV6-2 or TRBV6-3 and J usage is TRBJ2-1, with D perhaps matching TRBD2 (6 bases). Trimming took off 5 bases at V and 0 bases at J, with 14 bases between the two ends. Germline loops: CDR1 MNHEY, CDR2 SVGEGT. The CDR3 is made up of 16 amino acids. The CDR3 region has the DNA TGTGCCAGCAGTCCTCTAGCGTGGAGCTCCTACAATGAGCAGTTCTTC. Amino acids: CASSPLAWSSYNEQFF.

The chain recombines TRBV19 with TRBJ2-5; a possible D gene is TRBD2 (5 bases). V dropped 6 bases and J dropped 5 bases, with 22 bases sitting between them. The CDR3 has 16 residues. CDR1 is LNHDA, CDR2 SQIVND, per germline (reference sequence). CDR3 bases: TGTGCCAGTAGAAGGTCCCGGGTTGATGCGGGCGAGACCCAGTACTTC. Protein sequence: CASRRSRVDAGETQYF.

The chain joins TRBV2 to TRBJ1-2; D is perhaps TRBD1 (6 bases). Germline-derived CDR1 and CDR2 are SNHLY and FYNNEI. The CDR3 spans 14 residues. V lost 7 bases to trimming and J lost 2 bases, with 14 bases between them. CDR3 amino acids: CASKGDTQNYGYTF. In DNA, the CDR3 is TGTGCCAGCAAAGGGGACACACAAAACTATGGCTACACCTTC.

This clonotype is a singleton in its sample. V and J are TRBV5-1 and TRBJ2-1, with 10 bases matching TRBD2. Germline loops: CDR1 SGHRS, CDR2 YFSETQ. V was clipped by 4 bases and J by 8 bases; unmatched bases: 6. This CDR3 contains 14 residues. The CDR3 reads CASSIAGGGDEQFF. The CDR3 DNA is TGCGCCAGCAGCATAGCGGGAGGTGGGGATGAGCAGTTCTTC.

In this sample, this clonotype turned up a few times. The V gene is TRBV15, the J gene TRBJ2-1, with TRBD2 matching over 9 bases. This CDR3 region has 17 residues. V lost 0 bases, J lost 3 bases, and 6 bases stayed unmatched. Germline V gene sequence: CDR1 LNHNV, CDR2 YYDKDF (reference sequence). The CDR3 sequence: CATSRDWRGGLYNEQFF. The CDR3 region has the DNA TGTGCCACCAGCAGAGATTGGCGGGGGGGCCTCTACAATGAGCAGTTCTTC.

The V and J genes are TRBV20-1 and TRBJ1-6; the D is unclear. There are 14 residues in the CDR3. Germline loops: CDR1 DFQATT, CDR2 SNEGSKA (reference sequence). V lost 3 bases, J lost 8 bases, and 14 bases lay in between. The CDR3 region is CSARNRELYSPLHF. CDR3 coding DNA: TGCAGTGCTAGGAACCGTGAATTATATTCACCCCTCCACTTT.

The chain joins TRBV20-1 to TRBJ1-1; D is possibly TRBD1 (6 bases). This CDR3 has 11 residues. Germline V gene data show CDR1 as DFQATT and CDR2 as SNEGSKA (reference sequence). Deletions cut 4 bases from V and 11 bases from J, with 14 bases between. The CDR3 protein is CSAKDRQGAFF. The DNA of the CDR3 is TGCAGTGCTAAAGACAGGCAGGGGGCTTTCTTT.

The chain combines TRBV24-1 with TRBJ2-3; 11 bases map to TRBD1. The length of the CDR3 is 19 residues. CDR1 and CDR2 (germline): KGHDR, SFDVKD. V was pared by 3 bases and J by 5 bases, with 15 bases of the junction left unmatched. This chain's CDR3 is CATSDPIAGTGGGGDTQYF. DNA of the CDR3: TGTGCCACCAGTGATCCGATCGCCGGGACAGGGGGAGGTGGAGATACGCAGTATTTT.

This chain links TRBV6-1 with TRBJ2-2, with 8 bases fitting TRBD1. The CDR3 is 15 residues long. With V trimmed by 7 bases and J by 8 bases, 12 bases remained unmatched. CDR1 is MNHNS, CDR2 SASEGT, per germline. The CDR3 DNA reads as TGTGCCAGCAACGCCGGGACAGGACGGCGAGGGGAGCTGTTTTTT. Its translation: CASNAGTGRRGELFF.

V usage is TRBV18 and J usage is TRBJ2-5, with TRBD2 as a possible D gene (5 bases). There are 12 residues in the CDR3. V was clipped by 4 bases and J by 2 bases, with 5 bases between them. Germline-derived CDR1 and CDR2 are KGHSH and LQKENI. As DNA, the CDR3 is TGTGCCAGCTCACTAGCGCAAGAGACCCAGTACTTC. Its translation is CASSLAQETQYF. The variable domain in full, completed from reference TRBV18 and TRBJ2-5, reads NAGVMQNPRHLVRRRGQEARLRCSPMKGHSHVYWYRQLPEEGLKFMVYLQKENIIDESGMPKERFSAEFPKEGPSILRIQQVVRGDSAAYFCASSLAQETQYFGPGTRLLVL.

The genes are TRBV7-9 and TRBJ2-4; TRBD2 matches 14 bases. Germline CDR1 SEHNR, CDR2 FQNEAQ (reference sequence). The CDR3 length is 19 residues. V shed 3 bases, J shed 3 bases, and the junction held 10 bases outside the gene matches. The CDR3 loop reads CASSFGLGLAGEGKNIQYF. The CDR3 DNA follows: TGTGCCAGCAGCTTTGGGTTGGGACTAGCGGGAGAAGGCAAAAACATTCAGTACTTC.

The CDR3 DNA follows: TGCGCCAGCAGCGCGCAGGGAGGGAACTACAATGAGCAGTTCTTC. Translated, it gives CASSAQGGNYNEQFF. The V and J genes are TRBV5-1 and TRBJ2-1, with 7 bases aligning to TRBD2. The CDR3 has 15 residues. V lost 4 bases, J lost 3 bases, and 7 bases stayed unmatched. The V gene's germline CDR1 is SGHRS and CDR2 YFSETQ. The full variable domain, its missing parts supplied by reference TRBV5-1 and TRBJ2-1, is KAGVTQTPRYLIKTRGQQVTLSCSPISGHRSVSWYQQTPGQGLQFLFEYFSETQRNKGNFPGRFSGRQFSNSRSEMNVSTLELGDSALYLCASSAQGGNYNEQFFGPGTRLTVL.

The chain joins TRBV7-3 to TRBJ2-1; 10 bases are shared with TRBD2. With V trimmed by 4 bases and J by 4 bases, 7 bases remained unmatched. CDR3 size: 16 residues. Germline V CDR1 and CDR2: SGHTA, FQGTGA. For the CDR3, the DNA is TGTGCCAGCAGCTCCGGAGCGGGAGGGGTTTACAATGAGCAGTTCTTC. Translated: CASSSGAGGVYNEQFF.

This chain links TRBV7-9 with TRBJ1-2, with TRBD1 as a possible D gene (6 bases). The length of the CDR3 is 14 residues. Trimming pared 3 bases from V and 5 bases from J, leaving 13 bases between. In germline, CDR1 is SEHNR, CDR2 FQNEAQ (reference sequence). CDR3 coding DNA: TGTGCCAGCAGCTTCGGCGTCCAGGGGTATGGCTACACCTTC. It specifies CASSFGVQGYGYTF.

V gene TRBV10-3 combines with J gene TRBJ2-7; 12 nucleotides align to TRBD2. In germline, CDR1 is ENHRY, CDR2 SYGVKD. The trim removed 3 bases at V and 4 bases at J, leaving 13 bases unmatched. The CDR3 totals 18 residues. The CDR3 bases are TGTGCCATCAGTGACAGGGCGACTAGCGGGAGAATCCTGTACGAGCAGTACTTC. This encodes CAISDRATSGRILYEQYF.

The chain has TRBV15 and TRBJ2-2; 7 bases map to TRBD2. From germline, CDR1 is LNHNV and CDR2 YYDKDF (reference sequence). The V segment lost 4 bases and the J segment 5 bases; nucleotides outside the gene matches: 7. The CDR3 sequence is 15 residues long. CDR3 nucleotide sequence: TGTGCCACCAGCATCGGACTAGTTACTACCGGGGAGCTGTTTTTT. It encodes CATSIGLVTTGELFF.

The V gene is TRBV2, the J gene TRBJ1-6; D unresolved. Trimming stripped 7 bases from V and 0 bases from J, with 10 bases between. Germline loops: CDR1 SNHLY, CDR2 FYNNEI. The CDR3 covers 15 residues. This chain's CDR3 is CASKIESSYNSPLHF. CDR3 DNA sequence: TGTGCCAGCAAAATCGAGAGCTCCTATAATTCACCCCTCCACTTT.

This clonotype was seen a few times. The rearrangement uses TRBV7-3 and TRBJ2-3; 8 bases are a match to TRBD1. The germline V gene encodes CDR1 SGHTA and CDR2 FQGTGA. This CDR3 comprises 14 residues. Unmatched junction bases numbered 4, after V lost 3 bases and J lost 5 bases. The CDR3 sequence: CASSFRGHEDTQYF. The CDR3 coding sequence is TGTGCCAGCAGCTTCAGGGGGCATGAAGATACGCAGTATTTT.

J is TRBJ1-2 and V is TRBV6-4; TRBD1 agrees at 7 bases. Germline V gives CDR1 MRHNA, CDR2 SNTAGT. The CDR3 sequence is 16 residues long. After removal of 2 bases from V and 2 bases from J, the junction contained 8 bases not matched to a gene. CDR3 sequence (DNA): TGTGCCAGCAGTGACAGGTCCAGGGGGAGAAACTATGGCTACACCTTC. Its protein product is CASSDRSRGRNYGYTF.

The chain is built from TRBV12-5 and TRBJ2-5; D not resolved. The CDR3 totals 11 residues. The V end lost 5 bases, the J end lost 2 bases, and 3 bases lay between the germline ends. In germline, CDR1 is LGHNT, CDR2 FRNRAP. The CDR3: CASGNQETQYF. The CDR3 DNA sequence: TGTGCTAGTGGTAATCAAGAGACCCAGTACTTC. Combining the CDR3 with reference TRBV12-5 and TRBJ2-5 gives the whole variable domain DARVTQTPRHKVTEMGQEVTMRCQPILGHNTVFWYRQTMMQGLELLAYFRNRAPLDDSGMPKDRFSAEMPDATLATLKIQPSEPRDSAVYFCASGNQETQYFGPGTRLLVL.

In its sample, this clonotype ranks as medium-sized. The gene calls are TRBV7-2 and TRBJ2-7; 9 positions match TRBD1. V gave up 5 bases and J gave up 0 bases; unmatched junction bases: 5. Germline assignment: CDR1 SGHTA and CDR2 FQGNSA. This CDR3 region has 15 residues. The CDR3 DNA follows: TGTGCCAGCAGCCCACAGGGGGCATTCTCCTACGAGCAGTACTTC. Translation: CASSPQGAFSYEQYF.

The chain has TRBV10-3 and TRBJ1-1, with 10 bases aligning to TRBD1. Germline V gene sequence: CDR1 ENHRY, CDR2 SYGVKD. This CDR3 comprises 15 residues. With 3 bases clipped from V and 7 bases from J, the junction kept 8 bases outside the gene matches. The CDR3 protein is CAISDMRDRGGEAFF. The CDR3, as DNA: TGTGCCATCAGTGATATGCGGGACAGGGGTGGTGAAGCTTTCTTT.

This chain uses TRBV9 with TRBJ2-7; D is perhaps TRBD2 (6 bases). CDR1 and CDR2 (germline): SGDLS, YYNGEE. V was cut by 0 bases and J by 3 bases, with 16 bases left in between. This CDR3 region has 16 residues. CDR3 loop: CASSVGRLASYYEQYF. In DNA, the CDR3 is TGTGCCAGCAGCGTAGGGCGTCTAGCGAGTTACTACGAGCAGTACTTC.

A few counts support this clonotype. The genes are TRBV6-2 or TRBV6-3 and TRBJ1-2; D ambiguous. With 10 bases removed from V and 4 bases from J, the gap between germline ends came to 16 bases. The germline V gene has CDR1 MNHEY and CDR2 SVGEGT. CDR3 size: 13 residues. The DNA of the CDR3 is TGTGCCATCTCCCGGGCGGGGAGCTATGGCTACACCTTC. Its translation: CAISRAGSYGYTF.